This T cell receptor (beta chain) emerged from a study of T cell therapy after organ transplantation. Germline values: CDR1 SEHNR, CDR2 FQNEAQ (reference sequence). This CDR3 is built from 19 residues. V was pared by 5 bases and J by 0 bases, with 25 bases between. Only in-frame clones appear in the TCRdb table, and some are missing; sequencing was by immunoSEQ multiplex PCR. Of some 48,000 clones listed, less than 95% are singletons. Study-level points and caveats: Lower pretherapy CD8 clonality went with larger post-therapy fold change. Poor CD8+ T cell yield may explain few expansions in nonresponders. In nonresponders, large pretherapy expansions changed minimally after therapy.

Drug-resistant or recurrent cytomegalovirus affected these solid-organ transplant recipient patients. For this clone: Its antigen is as yet unknown.

The clonotype was recovered from a human patient who had received a solid organ transplant and had CMV disease. The rearrangement links TRBV7-9 to TRBJ1-1; a possible D gene is TRBD1 (5 bases). The sequences come from CD8+ T cells from blood, collected before autologous CMV-specific T cell therapy. CDR3 coding DNA: TGTGCCAGCAGCCCGAAAGGGGTTTTGGGCAGAAGGATGAACACTGAAGCTTTCTTT. Translation: CASSPKGVLGRRMNTEAFF.